Below, 8 T cell receptor beta chains from the same sample are listed, as sequenced in a study of breast tumors, draining lymph nodes, adjacent tissues. MiXCR was run by TCRdb on the multiplex PCR reads, yielding one entry per CDR3 protein. The sample lists several thousand distinct CDR3 sequences; 42% were seen once. The sequencing input was tumor-adjacent breast tissue. These receptors were collected from a female donor with breast cancer. Some clones in this sample may be carry-over from other donors' samples.

This clonotype is medium-sized (0.01 to 0.1%). The chain recombines TRBV5-1 with TRBJ2-1; 8 bases agree with TRBD2. CDR3 length: 16 amino acids. The V gene end was trimmed by 2 bases and the J gene end by 5 bases; junction bases not matched to a gene: 9. Germline V lookup: CDR1 SGHRS, CDR2 YFSETQ. CDR3 bases: TGCGCCAGCAGCTTTTTCCTTAGCGGGGATCACAATGAGCAGTTCTTC. Amino acids: CASSFFLSGDHNEQFF.

Ten or more counts support this clonotype. The gene calls are TRBV18 and TRBJ1-6; the D gene is possibly TRBD1 (5 bases). V was pared by 3 bases and J by 7 bases, with 13 bases between. Germline V gene data show CDR1 as KGHSH and CDR2 as LQKENI. The CDR3 spans 15 residues. Here the CDR3 reads CASSPGVPGNSPLHF. Here the CDR3 DNA reads TGTGCCAGCTCACCGGGGGTCCCGGGGAATTCACCCCTCCACTTT.

By sample fraction, this clonotype is medium-sized. The chain is built from TRBV6-1 and TRBJ2-3; 13 bases fit TRBD2. Losses at the gene ends were 6 bases for V and 3 bases for J; bases not matched to a gene: 3. From germline, CDR1 is MNHNS and CDR2 SASEGT. The CDR3 totals 15 residues. In nucleotides, the CDR3 is TGTGCCAGCAGACAGACTAGCGGGAGGACAGATACGCAGTATTTT. This encodes CASRQTSGRTDTQYF.

Regarding this clonotype: A read error is possible here, since a much larger clone lies one base away. The rearrangement joins TRBV18 to TRBJ2-1; no firm D call. CDR1 and CDR2 (germline): KGHSH, LQKENI. Trimming stripped 1 base from V and 8 bases from J, with 12 bases between. The CDR3 totals 14 residues. The CDR3, as DNA: TGTGCCAGCTCACCACTTGGCTGTATCCATGAGCAGTTCTTC. It yields the protein CASSPLGCIHEQFF.

There are many counts of this clonotype. Compared with germline, one end of the junction differs, possibly owing to a read error. The chain combines TRBV5-5 with TRBJ2-1; TRBD1 matches at 8 bases. The CDR3 is 13 residues long. Germline CDR1 reads SGHKS; CDR2 reads YYEKEE (reference sequence). The CDR3 region is CASSIRQGNGQFF. DNA of the CDR3: TGTGCCAGCAGCATCAGACAGGGGAATGGGCAGTTCTTC.

This clonotype was detected ten times or more. The chain couples TRBV27 to TRBJ1-2; TRBD1 is a possible D gene (5 bases). Germline V lookup: CDR1 MNHEY, CDR2 SMNVEV (reference sequence). Trimming removed 6 bases from V and 7 bases from J, with 12 bases in between. This CDR3 contains 12 residues. Here the CDR3 reads CASSLAGSGYTF. The DNA for the CDR3 is TGTGCCAGCAGCCTCGCAGGGTCTGGCTACACCTTC.

By proportion, this clonotype is large. The chain is built from TRBV5-1 and TRBJ2-7, with D perhaps matching TRBD1 or TRBD2 (5 bases each). Germline CDR1 reads SGHRS; CDR2 reads YFSETQ. The CDR3 is 14 residues long. The V gene lost 0 bases and the J gene lost 3 bases, with 10 bases spanning the gap. This CDR3 is CASSLAGDDYEQYF. CDR3 DNA: TGCGCCAGCAGCTTGGCCGGGGACGACTACGAGCAGTACTTC.

V is TRBV19 and J is TRBJ2-1, with 10 bases aligning to TRBD2. The length of the CDR3 is 15 residues. The germline CDR1 and CDR2 sequences are LNHDA and SQIVND (reference sequence). DNA of the CDR3: TGTGCTACCCAACTAGCGGGAAGCTCCTACAATGAGCAGTTCTTC. It specifies CATQLAGSSYNEQFF.